This T cell receptor beta chain is drawn from a study of beta chain features in type 1 diabetes. Study-wide points: Moderate yet significant TCRB CDR3 shortening was seen in Type 1 diabetes patients in all four CD4+ subsets.

Expressed TCRB transcripts were sequenced after all isolated RNA was converted to cDNA. TCRdb's copy holds only in-frame clones and misses some; the assay was immunoSEQ multiplex PCR. Seen here are hundreds of thousands of clones, roughly an eighth observed once, and the top ten hold approximately 0.042%. A note on this clone: Antigen: not known.

Germline V gives CDR1 SGHDN, CDR2 FVKESK. Trimming took 1 base from V and 7 from J, leaving 13 bases between them. The CDR3 runs 14 residues. This TCR derives from a man younger than 35 with type 1 diabetes. The V gene is TRBV14, the J gene TRBJ2-5; no clear D. The sequenced material came from naive CD4+ T cells from blood. CDR3 residues: CASSQVDLKGTQYF. The CDR3 nucleotides read TGTGCCAGCAGCCAAGTCGATCTGAAGGGGACCCAGTACTTC.